This T cell receptor (beta chain) was recovered during a study of naive and memory T cell subsets. The table lists this clonotype with a few counts. Its specificity is not known. Findings of the study overall: A few larger clonotypes appeared in naive repertoires, especially CD8, possibly memory cells re-expressing CD45RA. A clonotype means one alpha or beta sequence, not an alpha/beta pair.

The beta constant-region primer was an equimolar mix of two oligonucleotides covering TRBC1 and TRBC2. Nested alpha and beta constant-region primers with the SP2 primer drove four PCR rounds on ligated cDNA. TCRdb reanalysed the UMI-ligation and nested PCR reads using MiXCR and keeps one entry per CDR3 protein. Here the sample spans about 150,000 distinct CDR3 sequences, approximately 22% being singletons. The ends were cut back, 8 bases at V and 2 bases at J, with 7 bases in the middle. Germline V gives CDR1 SQVTM, CDR2 ANQGSEA. CDR3 length: 11 residues. Sequential positive selection took CD4 T cells first, then CD8 T cells. Four subsets defined by CD45RA and CD27 were sorted after CD3, CD4, CD8 and live/dead staining.

The rearrangement links TRBV29-1 to TRBJ2-1; weak D call: TRBD2 (5 bases). The sequencing sample was made of naive CD4+ T cells from blood. The receptor comes from a human donor in good health. CDR3 residues: CSIGAYNEQFF. In nucleotides, the CDR3 is TGCAGCATCGGGGCCTACAATGAGCAGTTCTTC.